These T cell receptor beta chains were read from a single sample in a study of CXCR3-negative and CXCR3-positive naive CD8 T cells. TCRdb processed the 5' RACE reads again and assigns one entry to each CDR3 protein, with no DNA. The listing records roughly 86,000 distinct CDR3 sequences. The specimen was naive CXCR3- CD8+ T cells from blood. These TCRs come from a human donor in good health. Some clones in this sample may be carry-over from other donors' samples. The CDR3 runs from the conserved cysteine through the conserved F or W.

j_gene: TRBJ2-3; v_gene: TRBV29-1; CDR3aa: CSVVGGDTQYF
j_gene: TRBJ2-1; v_gene: TRBV4-2; CDR3aa: CASSPPREGANEQFF
j_gene: TRBJ2-7; v_gene: TRBV27; CDR3aa: CASSRVFPYEQYF
j_gene: TRBJ1-2; v_gene: TRBV12-3/TRBV12-4; CDR3aa: CASSPGPDGYTF
j_gene: TRBJ2-7; v_gene: TRBV28; CDR3aa: CASRFTGDVVYEQYF
j_gene: TRBJ1-1; v_gene: TRBV28; CDR3aa: CASSFQGGVTEAFF
j_gene: TRBJ2-7; v_gene: TRBV11-3; CDR3aa: CASSISGTGAEQYF
j_gene: TRBJ2-3; v_gene: TRBV29-1; CDR3aa: CSVGSGGAGDTQYF
j_gene: TRBJ2-7; v_gene: TRBV23-1; CDR3aa: CASSPYPEDSYEQYF
j_gene: TRBJ1-2; v_gene: TRBV29-1; CDR3aa: CSIPDGLYGYTF
j_gene: TRBJ2-7; v_gene: TRBV20-1; CDR3aa: CSARDGTSGTYEQYF
j_gene: TRBJ2-5; v_gene: TRBV29-1; CDR3aa: CSATGIEETQYF
j_gene: TRBJ2-3; v_gene: TRBV29-1; CDR3aa: CSVTRTGAPPDTQYF
j_gene: TRBJ2-7; v_gene: TRBV7-2; CDR3aa: CASSLSTGFLSEQYF
j_gene: TRBJ2-7; v_gene: TRBV9; CDR3aa: CASSVEGTPLNEQYF
j_gene: TRBJ1-1; v_gene: TRBV5-1; CDR3aa: CASSGGAEIGTEAFF
j_gene: TRBJ1-2; v_gene: TRBV5-1; CDR3aa: CASSLGLYGYTF
j_gene: TRBJ2-1; v_gene: TRBV20-1; CDR3aa: CSASTGTVSYNEQFF
j_gene: TRBJ2-2; v_gene: TRBV5-6; CDR3aa: CASNQGTGTGELFF
j_gene: TRBJ2-4; v_gene: TRBV18; CDR3aa: CASSHLPGQGPDIQYF
j_gene: TRBJ1-2; v_gene: TRBV6-5; CDR3aa: CASSYEIQGGYTF
j_gene: TRBJ1-2; v_gene: TRBV3-1; CDR3aa: CASSQDRAAWGYTF
j_gene: TRBJ1-1; v_gene: TRBV5-1; CDR3aa: CASSPFTGTEAFF
j_gene: TRBJ2-7; v_gene: TRBV5-1; CDR3aa: CASSLPGTWGEQYF
j_gene: TRBJ1-2; v_gene: TRBV10-2; CDR3aa: CASSGDRVHGYTF
j_gene: TRBJ2-5; v_gene: TRBV19; CDR3aa: CASSIVGPFSGGQETQYF
j_gene: TRBJ2-7; v_gene: TRBV12-3/TRBV12-4; CDR3aa: CASSSITWGYEQYF
j_gene: TRBJ2-7; v_gene: TRBV20-1; CDR3aa: CSARGYGGPDEQYF
j_gene: TRBJ2-5; v_gene: TRBV6-5; CDR3aa: CASSYTMTSGTETQYF
j_gene: TRBJ2-3; v_gene: TRBV2; CDR3aa: CASRVEVAGVGTDTQYF
j_gene: TRBJ2-1; v_gene: TRBV29-1; CDR3aa: CSVDGLAGDSYNEQFF
j_gene: TRBJ2-1; v_gene: TRBV6-5; CDR3aa: CASSYGESYNEQFF
j_gene: TRBJ2-7; v_gene: TRBV29-1; CDR3aa: CSVDGQAPYEQYF
j_gene: TRBJ2-1; v_gene: TRBV7-8; CDR3aa: CATSLLWGYNEQFF
j_gene: TRBJ1-1; v_gene: TRBV29-1; CDR3aa: CSVEIREPEAFF
j_gene: TRBJ1-2; v_gene: TRBV30; CDR3aa: CAWSYSSNYGYTF
j_gene: TRBJ2-3; v_gene: TRBV7-7; CDR3aa: CASSPSGDYTDTQYF